The 6 T cell receptor beta chains below all came from one sample that was sequenced in a study of regulatory T cells in long-lasting Graves disease. Time point: newly diagnosed GD, antithyroid drugs for less than 3 months. Extracted PBMC RNA gave rise to the TCR library. Both iRepertoire HTBI primers and Arm-PCR of CDR3 regions were used to build the TCR beta libraries. TCRdb redid the calling of the multiplex PCR reads with MiXCR, one entry per CDR3 protein. The table includes about 460,000 distinct CDR3 sequences, 14% detected once. This same sample was also part of a study on T cells in Graves' hyperthyroidism and ophthalmopathy.

Sample: peripheral blood mononuclear cells (PBMCs), taken at new diagnosis, from a patient treated with antithyroid drugs. The origin of the receptors is a woman aged 45-65 years with Graves disease.

The CDR3: CASSELPLQPQHF. CDR3 nucleotides: TGTGCCAGCAGTGAATTACCGCTTCAGCCCCAGCATTTT. The chain combines TRBV6-1 with TRBJ1-5; no clear D gene. Looked up from germline, CDR1 is MNHNS and CDR2 is SASEGT. This CDR3 contains 13 residues. Trimming pared 2 bases from V and 6 bases from J, leaving 8 bases between.

This clonotype was recorded a few times. This chain connects TRBV9 to TRBJ1-5; the D gene is possibly TRBD1 (5 bases). Germline lookup yields CDR1 SGDLS and CDR2 YYNGEE. V lost 0 bases and J 2 bases, leaving 6 bases between the germline ends. CDR3 size: 14 residues. The CDR3 reads CASSVAGGNQPQHF. As DNA, the CDR3 is TGTGCCAGCAGCGTAGCGGGGGGCAATCAGCCCCAGCATTTT.

This clonotype was counted at least ten times. Written as DNA, the CDR3 is TGCAGTGCTACTAGGGACAGCCTAAGGAGTGAGCAGTTCTTC. Amino acid sequence: CSATRDSLRSEQFF. This rearrangement joins TRBV20-1 to TRBJ2-1; 7 positions agree with TRBD1. CDR1 and CDR2 from the germline V gene are DFQATT and SNEGSKA (reference sequence). After removal of 4 bases from V and 9 bases from J, the junction contained 12 bases not matched to a gene. The CDR3 loop spans 14 amino acids.

This clonotype was counted between two and nine times. The gene calls are TRBV18 and TRBJ1-2; 7 bases are a match to TRBD1. CDR3 length: 16 residues. CDR1 is KGHSH and CDR2 is LQKENI in the germline V gene. Trimming at V came to 0 bases and at J to 8 bases, leaving 12 bases not matched to a gene. In nucleotides, the CDR3 is TGTGCCAGCTCACCACCAAGGACAGGCCTTATCGGGGGCTACACCTTC. Amino acids: CASSPPRTGLIGGYTF.

This clonotype was detected many times. This chain uses TRBV27 with TRBJ1-2, with a weak D call TRBD1 (5 bases). Per germline, CDR1 MNHEY and CDR2 SMNVEV (reference sequence). The CDR3 consists of 15 residues. Between the trimmed V and J ends, which lost 3 bases and 7 bases, there was a span of 18 bases. The CDR3 protein is CASSLSGIGEGGYTF. The CDR3 region has the DNA TGTGCCAGCAGTTTGTCGGGTATAGGGGAGGGTGGCTACACCTTC.

This clonotype was counted at least ten times. CDR3: CASSLDPPPGRVHGYTF. In nucleotides, the CDR3 is TGTGCCAGCAGCTTAGATCCCCCCCCCGGCAGGGTCCATGGCTACACCTTC. The chain links TRBV7-9 to TRBJ1-2; D perhaps matches TRBD1 (5 bases). CDR1 is SEHNR and CDR2 is FQNEAQ in the germline V gene (reference sequence). Trimming pared 1 base from V and 6 bases from J, leaving 21 bases between. The CDR3 is 17 residues long.